This T cell receptor beta chain derives from a study of shared clonotypes between healthy human individuals. Study summary: Ranging from 18 to 49 in age, donors were a couple of women and a few men.

None of the donors, who were healthy HIV-negative adults, had recently had acute infections or vaccinations. Measured with immunoSEQ multiplex PCR; TCRdb has only the in-frame clones, and not every one. This table holds 1.6 million or so clones, over 95% found once. Study conclusions and caveats: A generally larger estimated richness was seen in naive subsets than in memory subsets. Represented diversity (both genetic and exposure-history) was limited by the small number of donors.

The CDR3 is 12 amino acids. Per the germline V gene, CDR1 is MDHEN and CDR2 is SYDVKM. V was cut by 2 bases and J by 3 bases, with 3 bases left in between. About this clone: As yet, its antigen is unknown.

The source is a man aged 25-45 years in good health. V and J are TRBV28 and TRBJ2-3; D unresolved. Sequencing was performed on naive CD4+ T cells sorted from blood. Subset given: CD45RA+ positively selected. In DNA, the CDR3 is TGTGCCAGCAGTTTACCAACAGATACGCAGTATTTT. This codes for CASSLPTDTQYF.